These T cell receptor beta chains were read from a single sample in a study of OX40 agonist ivuxolimab in advanced cancers. Measured with immunoSEQ multiplex PCR; TCRdb has only the in-frame clones, and not every one. The sample carries over 25,000 clones, around 83% recorded once. This specimen consisted of CD4+ or CD8+ T cells sorted from blood, obtained in a trial of the OX40 agonist ivuxolimab. Receptors originate from an adult with an advanced solid tumor such as melanoma, head and neck, liver or kidney cancer. The CDR3 runs from the conserved cysteine through the conserved F or W. D genes are given only for firm matches. Expanded clones are given a class, and other clones once, few, many or no size at all.

v_gene: TRBV7-9
j_gene: TRBJ2-5
abundance: .
d_gene: TRBD1
CDR3nt: TGTGCCAGCAGCTCCTTCGGACAGGGTGGCGAGACCCAGTACTTC
CDR3aa: CASSSFGQGGETQYF

v_gene: TRBV5-6
j_gene: TRBJ1-1
abundance: .
d_gene: .
CDR3nt: TGTGCCAGCAGCTTGGCCCGGGGGGGAACCAGGAACACTGAAGCTTTCTTT
CDR3aa: CASSLARGGTRNTEAFF

v_gene: TRBV5-1
j_gene: TRBJ1-1
abundance: .
d_gene: .
CDR3nt: TGCGCCAGCAGCTTGGATTTGAACACTGAAGCTTTCTTT
CDR3aa: CASSLDLNTEAFF

v_gene: TRBV4-1
j_gene: TRBJ2-7
abundance: .
d_gene: .
CDR3nt: TGCGCCAGCAGCCAAGCCACCGCGAGCTCCTACGAGCAGTACTTC
CDR3aa: CASSQATASSYEQYF

v_gene: TRBV7-9
j_gene: TRBJ2-5
abundance: .
d_gene: .
CDR3nt: TGTGCCAGCATCCCCCACGGGGAGGGGGCGGAGACCCAGTACTTC
CDR3aa: CASIPHGEGAETQYF

v_gene: TRBV9
j_gene: TRBJ1-4
abundance: few
d_gene: TRBD1
CDR3nt: TGTGCCAGCAGCGGAGGAGACAGGGGCGATGAAAAACTGTTTTTT
CDR3aa: CASSGGDRGDEKLFF

v_gene: TRBV4-3
j_gene: TRBJ1-5
abundance: .
d_gene: TRBD1
CDR3nt: TGCGCCAGCAGCCATGAACACAGGGGCAGCTGGAGCAATCAGCCCCAGCATTTT
CDR3aa: CASSHEHRGSWSNQPQHF

v_gene: TRBV5-1
j_gene: TRBJ2-5
abundance: .
d_gene: TRBD2
CDR3nt: TGCGCCACCAATGAAGCGGGGGGTGAGGAGACCCAGTACTTC
CDR3aa: CATNEAGGEETQYF

v_gene: TRBV19
j_gene: TRBJ2-3
abundance: .
d_gene: .
CDR3nt: TGTGCCAGTAGTATATACAGGGCATCAGATACGCAGTATTTT
CDR3aa: CASSIYRASDTQYF

v_gene: TRBV6-5
j_gene: TRBJ2-7
abundance: once
d_gene: TRBD2
CDR3nt: TGTGCCAGCAGATCGCGGGGGTCCTCCTACGAGCAGTACTTC
CDR3aa: CASRSRGSSYEQYF

v_gene: TRBV4-1
j_gene: TRBJ2-7
abundance: .
d_gene: TRBD1
CDR3nt: TGCGCCAGCAGCCCCGGACAGGGAAACTACGAGCAGTACTTC
CDR3aa: CASSPGQGNYEQYF

v_gene: TRBV6-4
j_gene: TRBJ2-1
abundance: medium-sized
d_gene: TRBD2
CDR3nt: TGTGCCAGCAGTGACGGGACTAGCGGGGGGAATGAGCAGTTCTTC
CDR3aa: CASSDGTSGGNEQFF

v_gene: TRBV28
j_gene: TRBJ1-2
abundance: .
d_gene: .
CDR3nt: TGTGCCAGCAGTTCTCTGGAGTCTAACTATGGCTACACCTTC
CDR3aa: CASSSLESNYGYTF

v_gene: TRBV11-2
j_gene: TRBJ2-7
abundance: .
d_gene: .
CDR3nt: TGTGCCAGCAGCTTAGAGTTCGGGCGTGGCTACGAGCAGTACTTC
CDR3aa: CASSLEFGRGYEQYF

v_gene: TRBV9
j_gene: TRBJ2-7
abundance: .
d_gene: TRBD2
CDR3nt: TGTGCCAGCAGCCAAACGGGGGGGGCCGACTACGAGCAGTACTTC
CDR3aa: CASSQTGGADYEQYF

v_gene: TRBV9
j_gene: TRBJ2-1
abundance: once
d_gene: .
CDR3nt: TGTGCCAGCAGCCCGGACACCAGCTCCTACAATGAGCAGTTCTTC
CDR3aa: CASSPDTSSYNEQFF

v_gene: TRBV15
j_gene: TRBJ2-7
abundance: .
d_gene: .
CDR3nt: TGTGCCACCAGCAGGAGGGAGCGGCAGAACTACGAGCAGTACTTC
CDR3aa: CATSRRERQNYEQYF

v_gene: TRBV5-6
j_gene: TRBJ1-5
abundance: .
d_gene: .
CDR3nt: TGTGCCAGCAGTCCAATGGCGGGACTGAACAATCAGCCCCAGCATTTT
CDR3aa: CASSPMAGLNNQPQHF

v_gene: TRBV4-3
j_gene: TRBJ2-5
abundance: .
d_gene: TRBD2
CDR3nt: TGCGCCAGCAGCCAAGGAGCTAGCGGGGAGACCCAGTACTTC
CDR3aa: CASSQGASGETQYF

v_gene: TRBV9
j_gene: TRBJ2-1
abundance: .
d_gene: TRBD1
CDR3nt: TGTGCCAGCAGCGGACAGGGGATCTATGAGCAGTTCTTC
CDR3aa: CASSGQGIYEQFF

v_gene: TRBV5-1
j_gene: TRBJ2-7
abundance: .
d_gene: TRBD1
CDR3nt: TGCGCCAGCAGCTCCGACAGGGAATACGAGCAGTACTTC
CDR3aa: CASSSDREYEQYF

v_gene: TRBV5-4
j_gene: TRBJ2-7
abundance: .
d_gene: .
CDR3nt: TGTGCCAGCAGCTTGGGTTTTGAGCAGTACTTC
CDR3aa: CASSLGFEQYF

v_gene: TRBV4-1
j_gene: TRBJ1-1
abundance: .
d_gene: .
CDR3nt: TGCGCCAGCAGCCACCGCACGGAGAACACTGAAGCTTTCTTT
CDR3aa: CASSHRTENTEAFF

v_gene: TRBV30
j_gene: TRBJ1-2
abundance: .
d_gene: .
CDR3nt: TGTGCCTGGTTTGGGGGTTGGACCCTCTATGGCTACACCTTC
CDR3aa: CAWFGGWTLYGYTF

v_gene: TRBV6-1
j_gene: TRBJ1-1
abundance: once
d_gene: .
CDR3nt: TGTGCCAGCAGTGAAGGGAAAATGCAAGCTTTCTTT
CDR3aa: CASSEGKMQAFF

v_gene: TRBV11-2
j_gene: TRBJ1-6
abundance: .
d_gene: TRBD1
CDR3nt: TGTGCCAGCAGCTTAGGGACAGGGGGATCACCCCTCCACTTT
CDR3aa: CASSLGTGGSPLHF

v_gene: TRBV5-1
j_gene: TRBJ2-3
abundance: .
d_gene: .
CDR3nt: TGCGCCAGCAGCCCCCGGTGGGAGGGGGCAGATACGCAGTATTTT
CDR3aa: CASSPRWEGADTQYF

v_gene: TRBV27
j_gene: TRBJ1-1
abundance: .
d_gene: TRBD1
CDR3nt: TGTGCCAGCAGTTACGGACAGGGGAACACTGAAGCTTTCTTT
CDR3aa: CASSYGQGNTEAFF

v_gene: TRBV27
j_gene: TRBJ2-3
abundance: .
d_gene: TRBD2
CDR3nt: TGTGCCAGCAGTTCCTTGCCGGGACTAGCGGGAGGGCCGGAAGATACGCAGTATTTT
CDR3aa: CASSSLPGLAGGPEDTQYF

v_gene: TRBV28
j_gene: TRBJ1-1
abundance: .
d_gene: .
CDR3nt: TGTGCCAGCAGGACTAGTACTGAAGCTTTCTTT
CDR3aa: CASRTSTEAFF

v_gene: TRBV6-6
j_gene: TRBJ2-7
abundance: .
d_gene: .
CDR3nt: TGTGCCAGCAGTTACTCGACAGTTTACGAGCAGTACTTC
CDR3aa: CASSYSTVYEQYF

v_gene: TRBV15
j_gene: TRBJ1-1
abundance: once
d_gene: .
CDR3nt: TGTGCCACCAGCAGGAGGACAGCCCTTGAAGCTTTCTTT
CDR3aa: CATSRRTALEAFF

v_gene: TRBV4-1
j_gene: TRBJ1-1
abundance: .
d_gene: TRBD1
CDR3nt: TGCGCCAGCAGCCAAGCCCTCGGACAGGGAGCTTTCTTT
CDR3aa: CASSQALGQGAFF

v_gene: TRBV9
j_gene: TRBJ2-7
abundance: few
d_gene: TRBD1
CDR3nt: TGTGCCAGCAGCGTATCAGGACAGGACTACGAGCAGTACTTC
CDR3aa: CASSVSGQDYEQYF

v_gene: TRBV28
j_gene: TRBJ1-1
abundance: few
d_gene: .
CDR3nt: TGTGCCAGCCACTCGGGACGCAGGGCCGGGGCAAACACTGAAGCTTTCTTT
CDR3aa: CASHSGRRAGANTEAFF

v_gene: TRBV5-1
j_gene: TRBJ2-1
abundance: .
d_gene: .
CDR3nt: TGCGCCAGCAGCTCACAGGGCTCCTACAATGAGCAGTTCTTC
CDR3aa: CASSSQGSYNEQFF

v_gene: TRBV7-2
j_gene: TRBJ2-5
abundance: .
d_gene: TRBD2
CDR3nt: TGTGCCAGCAGCCCCCGGAGCGGGGGGCGGGGAGAGACCCAGTACTTC
CDR3aa: CASSPRSGGRGETQYF

v_gene: TRBV27
j_gene: TRBJ2-3
abundance: medium-sized
d_gene: .
CDR3nt: TGTGCCAGCAGTATCGCGACAGCTGGAGATACGCAGTATTTT
CDR3aa: CASSIATAGDTQYF

v_gene: TRBV10-3
j_gene: TRBJ2-5
abundance: .
d_gene: .
CDR3nt: TGTGCCATCAGCCCCAAGGAGAGGGTAGGAGAGACCCAGTACTTC
CDR3aa: CAISPKERVGETQYF

v_gene: TRBV9
j_gene: TRBJ2-1
abundance: .
d_gene: TRBD2
CDR3nt: TGTGCCAGCAGCCCACTTAGCGGGCCCCTGGGGTACAATGAGCAGTTCTTC
CDR3aa: CASSPLSGPLGYNEQFF

v_gene: TRBV10-1
j_gene: TRBJ2-3
abundance: .
d_gene: TRBD2
CDR3nt: TGCGCCAGCAGAGCGACTAGCGGGGGAGCAGATACGCAGTATTTT
CDR3aa: CASRATSGGADTQYF

v_gene: TRBV6-6
j_gene: TRBJ2-3
abundance: .
d_gene: .
CDR3nt: TGTGCCAGCAGTTACCGGGGGTATACAGATACGCAGTATTTT
CDR3aa: CASSYRGYTDTQYF

v_gene: TRBV4-1
j_gene: TRBJ2-7
abundance: .
d_gene: .
CDR3nt: TGCGCCAGCAGCCAAGGGATGAGGTCCTACGAGCAGTACTTC
CDR3aa: CASSQGMRSYEQYF

v_gene: TRBV7-2
j_gene: TRBJ2-1
abundance: .
d_gene: TRBD2
CDR3nt: TGTGCCAGCAGCTTAGCCGGCCTAGCGGAACACCTTTCCTACAATGAGCAGTTCTTC
CDR3aa: CASSLAGLAEHLSYNEQFF

v_gene: TRBV7-8
j_gene: TRBJ2-3
abundance: .
d_gene: .
CDR3nt: TGTGCCAGCAGACGAGGGAGGACTCCCACAGATACGCAGTATTTT
CDR3aa: CASRRGRTPTDTQYF

v_gene: TRBV30
j_gene: TRBJ1-2
abundance: few
d_gene: TRBD1
CDR3nt: TGTGCCTGGACACCGGGACAGGGCCATGGCTACACCTTC
CDR3aa: CAWTPGQGHGYTF

v_gene: TRBV2
j_gene: TRBJ2-7
abundance: .
d_gene: TRBD2
CDR3nt: TGTGCCGTTAGCGGGGGGGCCTACGAGCAGTACTTC
CDR3aa: CAVSGGAYEQYF

v_gene: TRBV7-2
j_gene: TRBJ2-3
abundance: once
d_gene: .
CDR3nt: TGTGCCAGCAGCTTCACAGATACGCAGTATTTT
CDR3aa: CASSFTDTQYF

v_gene: TRBV30
j_gene: TRBJ1-6
abundance: few
d_gene: .
CDR3nt: TGTGCCACGAGGAGGGCAGGGTCCTATAATTCACCCCTCCACTTT
CDR3aa: CATRRAGSYNSPLHF

v_gene: TRBV11-2
j_gene: TRBJ2-7
abundance: .
d_gene: .
CDR3nt: TGTGCCAGCAGCTTCGTCCACGGAAGCTACGAGCAGTACTTC
CDR3aa: CASSFVHGSYEQYF